This record concerns one T cell receptor (beta chain) sequence. Its antigen is as yet unknown. The length of the CDR3 is 11 residues. J gave up 9 bases and V 1 base, and 0 bases lay outside the gene matches. Germline V gene data show CDR1 as GTSNPN and CDR2 as SVGIG (reference sequence). These data are taken from a study of cytomegalovirus exposure and HLA in healthy donors. Study context: The 500 to 750 first-cohort repertoires and the 95 to 150 validation repertoires shared the same platform, a later analysis reported. Points from the study as a whole: That first-cohort TCR clusters tended to co-occur in the approximately 110 validation repertoires was found in a later analysis.

The assay was immunoSEQ multiplex PCR, and TCRdb's table has in-frame clones only and misses some. The sample records about 58,000 clones, 90% being singletons. V usage is TRBV30 and J usage is TRBJ2-1, with 7 bases identical to TRBD2. This TCR derives from a man in his late teens or twenties in good health and CMV-seronegative. The material sequenced was PBMCs. The CDR3 loop is CAWSGGGEQFF. The CDR3 DNA follows: TGTGCCTGGAGTGGGGGGGGTGAGCAGTTCTTC.